This TCR beta chain was observed in a study of cytomegalovirus exposure and HLA in healthy donors. Study context: The roughly 130 validation repertoires were reported in a later analysis to have been generated on the same platform as the roughly 700 first-cohort repertoires.

About this clone: Its antigen is currently unknown.

Points from the study as a whole: Confirmation in vitro established that three CMV-associated chains were specific for CMV antigens. Rarity marked most TCR sequences, yet some public TCRs occurred in many donors.

Repertoires were generated with immunoSEQ multiplex PCR, while TCRdb's copy carries only in-frame clones and drops some. The sample has some 250,000 clones, less than 95% seen once. These donors were members of the approximately 120-subject validation cohort, a group separate from the approximately 670-subject first cohort. This CDR3 has 15 amino acids. Germline loops: CDR1 LGHNA, CDR2 YSLEER. V was clipped by 3 bases and J by 8 bases, with 16 bases between them. Sample: PBMCs. V gene TRBV4-3 combines with J gene TRBJ1-4; a possible D gene is TRBD1 (5 bases). The receptor's source is a woman in her twenties or thirties in good health and CMV-seronegative. CDR3 amino acids: CASSHQLGGPEKLFF. In nucleotides, the CDR3 is TGCGCCAGCAGCCACCAACTGGGGGGTCCCGAAAAACTGTTTTTT.